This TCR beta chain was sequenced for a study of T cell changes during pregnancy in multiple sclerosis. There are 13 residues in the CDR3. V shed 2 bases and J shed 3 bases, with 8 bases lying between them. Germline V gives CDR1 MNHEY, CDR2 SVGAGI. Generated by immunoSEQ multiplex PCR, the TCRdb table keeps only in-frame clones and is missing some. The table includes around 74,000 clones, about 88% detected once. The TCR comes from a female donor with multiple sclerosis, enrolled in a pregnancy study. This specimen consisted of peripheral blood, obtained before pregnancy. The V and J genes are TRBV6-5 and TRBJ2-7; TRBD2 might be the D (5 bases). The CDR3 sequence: CASSYPGLYEQYF. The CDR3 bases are TGTGCCAGCAGTTACCCCGGACTCTACGAGCAGTACTTC.